This T cell receptor (beta chain) was observed in a study of blood T cell repertoires in COVID-19. As for the study in general: Both acute and convalescent COVID-19 samples were obtained from the United States, Italy and Spain.

Source study methods: By means of reference gene primer amplification, nucleated cell counts were estimated. TCRdb's table, derived via immunoSEQ multiplex PCR, lists solely in-frame clones and lacks some. That table is the source of V, J and clone size, and D and trimming were worked out from the DNA. The sample consists of over 90,000 clones, around 81% of them appearing once. Germline lookup yields CDR1 ENHRY and CDR2 SYGVKD. V lost 5 bases and J lost 3; bases outside the gene matches: 6. The CDR3 totals 14 residues. This receptor was obtained from a man older than 75 with COVID-19, enrolled during active disease. Sequences were obtained from peripheral blood. The chain uses TRBV10-3 and TRBJ2-7, with TRBD1 matching over 8 bases. The CDR3, as DNA: TGTGCCATCAGTACCGGGACAGGTGACTACGAGCAGTACTTC. Translation: CAISTGTGDYEQYF.